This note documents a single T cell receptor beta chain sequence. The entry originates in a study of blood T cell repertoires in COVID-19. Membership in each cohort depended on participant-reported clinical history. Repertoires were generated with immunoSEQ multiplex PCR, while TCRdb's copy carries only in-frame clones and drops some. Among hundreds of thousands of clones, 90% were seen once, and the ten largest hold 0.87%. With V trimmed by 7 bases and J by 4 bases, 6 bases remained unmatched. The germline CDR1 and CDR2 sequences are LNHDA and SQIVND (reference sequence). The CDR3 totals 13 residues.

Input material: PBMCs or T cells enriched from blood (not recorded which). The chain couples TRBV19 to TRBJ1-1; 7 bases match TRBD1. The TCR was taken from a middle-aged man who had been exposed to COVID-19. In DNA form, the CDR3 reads TGTGCCAGTACCCTCAGGGGGACCACTGAAGCTTTCTTT. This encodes CASTLRGTTEAFF.